This is a list of T cell receptor beta chains from one sample in a study of OX40 agonist ivuxolimab in advanced cancers. Profiling relied on immunoSEQ multiplex PCR, and the TCRdb table lists in-frame clones only, not all of them. The data show over 50,000 clones, about nine tenths seen once. This specimen consisted of CD4+ or CD8+ T cells sorted from blood, obtained in a trial of the OX40 agonist ivuxolimab. These receptors came from an adult with an advanced solid tumor such as melanoma, head and neck, liver or kidney cancer. The CDR3 runs from the conserved cysteine through the conserved F or W. Fields, in order: D gene, V gene, J gene, clone size, CDR3 protein, CDR3 DNA. D genes are given only for firm matches. Clone size is stated in some rows and not others, as once, few, many or a class when expanded.

D: .
V: TRBV4-2
J: TRBJ2-3
size: .
CDR3: CASSHKGSGFTDTQYF
DNA: TGTGCCAGCAGCCACAAAGGAAGCGGATTCACAGATACGCAGTATTTT

D: TRBD1
V: TRBV7-9
J: TRBJ1-2
size: .
CDR3: CASSFSGTGDGYTF
DNA: TGTGCCAGCAGCTTCTCCGGGACAGGGGACGGCTACACCTTC

D: .
V: TRBV6-5
J: TRBJ1-1
size: .
CDR3: CASSYFKGTEAFF
DNA: TGTGCCAGCAGTTACTTTAAAGGCACTGAAGCTTTCTTT

D: .
V: TRBV19
J: TRBJ2-7
size: .
CDR3: CASYVTKFYEQYF
DNA: TGTGCCAGTTACGTTACGAAGTTTTACGAGCAGTACTTC

D: TRBD1
V: TRBV4-2
J: TRBJ2-2
size: .
CDR3: CASSPGQAAPGELFF
DNA: TGTGCCAGCAGCCCGGGACAGGCGGCCCCCGGGGAGCTGTTTTTT

D: .
V: TRBV6-6
J: TRBJ1-5
size: .
CDR3: CASKPPGDNQPQHF
DNA: TGTGCCAGCAAGCCACCGGGGGACAATCAGCCCCAGCATTTT

D: TRBD1
V: TRBV18
J: TRBJ2-7
size: .
CDR3: CASSPGTGAYEQYF
DNA: TGTGCCAGCTCTCCCGGGACAGGGGCCTACGAGCAGTACTTC

D: TRBD2
V: TRBV15
J: TRBJ2-1
size: once
CDR3: CATSRGGGRKREQFF
DNA: TGTGCCACCAGCAGAGGTGGCGGGAGAAAACGTGAGCAGTTCTTC

D: TRBD2
V: TRBV6-6
J: TRBJ2-7
size: once
CDR3: CASSLLAGASYEQYF
DNA: TGTGCCAGCAGTCTACTAGCGGGAGCGTCCTACGAGCAGTACTTC

D: .
V: TRBV28
J: TRBJ2-7
size: .
CDR3: CASGPERDTYEQYF
DNA: TGTGCCAGCGGACCCGAACGGGACACCTACGAGCAGTACTTC

D: TRBD2
V: TRBV27
J: TRBJ2-1
size: .
CDR3: CASSLTLAGGPYNEQFF
DNA: TGTGCCAGCAGTTTAACGTTAGCGGGAGGGCCCTACAATGAGCAGTTCTTC